This T cell receptor beta chain appears in the sequencing data of a study of OX40 agonist ivuxolimab in advanced cancers. Study background: Hepatocellular carcinoma, melanoma, renal cell or head and neck cancer affected the dose-escalation patients.

Sequencing used immunoSEQ multiplex PCR; TCRdb keeps in-frame clones, though not all of them. The table shows more than 6,500 clones, with 70% to 75% occurring only once. The CDR3 length is 17 residues. Per germline, CDR1 PRHDT and CDR2 FYEKMQ (reference sequence). The J segment lost 0 bases and the V segment lost 4 bases, leaving 6 bases of the junction unmatched. The material sequenced was CD4+ or CD8+ T cells sorted from blood, taken in a trial of the OX40 agonist ivuxolimab. The chain uses TRBV13 and TRBJ1-4; 9 bases match TRBD1. This TCR was sampled from an adult with an advanced solid tumor such as melanoma, head and neck, liver or kidney cancer. The CDR3 coding sequence is TGTGCCAGCAGCTCGACAGGGGGGGAAGCAACTAATGAAAAACTGTTTTTT. Amino acid sequence: CASSSTGGEATNEKLFF.